This T cell receptor beta chain was captured in a study of Graves' ophthalmopathy and Graves' hyperthyroidism. Germline V gene lookup returns CDR1 SGDLS and CDR2 YYNGEE. The V end lost 0 bases, the J end lost 8 bases, and 9 bases lay between the germline ends. This CDR3 contains 14 residues. RNA transcripts were the source from which TCR beta CDR3 regions were amplified. HTBI primers served in a first-round RT-PCR, which a second-round multiplex PCR followed. Via MiXCR, TCRdb re-called the multiplex PCR reads, giving one row per CDR3 protein. Among some 250,000 distinct CDR3 sequences listed, around 45% were seen once. Other autoimmune diseases, uncontrolled infections, pregnancy or lactation led to the exclusion of patients. This clonotype was recorded many times.

The chain recombines TRBV9 with TRBJ1-6, with D possibly being TRBD1 (5 bases). The source material was peripheral blood. The TCR sequence derives from an adult man with Graves' ophthalmopathy. Written as DNA, the CDR3 is TGTGCCAGCAGCGTAGGAGGGGTGGATTCACCCCTCCACTTT. This gives the protein CASSVGGVDSPLHF.